Listed below are T cell receptor beta chains from one sample, sequenced in a study of T cell repertoires in ileal Crohn's disease. Here immunoSEQ multiplex PCR was the method, and the copy in TCRdb shows in-frame clones only, minus some. Among about 7,000 clones listed, 60% to 75% were seen once. The sample taken for sequencing was ileal tissue. The receptors stem from an adult with Crohn's disease. CDR3s include the opening cysteine and the closing phenylalanine or tryptophan. The order of the fields is clone size, J gene, D gene, V gene, CDR3 length, CDR3 protein, CDR3 DNA. A D gene is named only where the DNA matches it firmly. Where a row states a size, it is once, few, many or the class of an expanded clone; other rows omit it.

NA TRBJ2-5 NA TRBV7-2 11 CASRSEKTQYF TGTGCCAGCAGGAGTGAAAAGACCCAGTACTTC
few TRBJ2-3 TRBD2 TRBV4-3 16 CASSQIAGGSTDTQYF TGCGCCAGCAGCCAAATAGCGGGGGGGAGCACAGATACGCAGTATTTT
NA TRBJ2-7 TRBD1 TRBV7-2 15 CASSQGQGASYEQYF TGTGCCAGCAGCCAGGGACAGGGGGCTTCCTACGAGCAGTACTTC
NA TRBJ2-5 TRBD1 TRBV7-9 15 CASSLGDRPQETQYF TGTGCCAGCAGCCTGGGGGACAGGCCACAAGAGACCCAGTACTTC
NA TRBJ1-2 NA TRBV6-1 13 CTSSRAGNYGYTF TGTACCAGCAGTCGCGCGGGGAACTATGGCTACACCTTC
once TRBJ2-7 NA TRBV11-2 16 CASSLLSGRTAYEQYF TGTGCCAGCAGCTTACTTTCGGGTCGCACGGCCTACGAGCAGTACTTC
NA TRBJ1-1 NA TRBV6-1 14 CASSDLRGYTEAFF TGTGCCAGCAGTGATCTACGAGGGTACACTGAAGCTTTCTTT
NA TRBJ1-1 NA TRBV10-2 14 CASSKGEGWAEAFF TGCGCCAGCAGTAAGGGGGAGGGGTGGGCTGAAGCTTTCTTT
NA TRBJ2-1 TRBD2 TRBV18 17 CASSPGMAGGRVYEQFF TGTGCCAGCTCACCAGGGATGGCGGGGGGCCGTGTATATGAGCAGTTCTTC
NA TRBJ1-2 TRBD1 TRBV27 15 CASSVGTGKDYGYTF TGTGCCAGCAGTGTGGGGACAGGGAAAGACTATGGCTACACCTTC
large TRBJ2-1 NA TRBV5-1 12 CASFQGGNEQFF TGCGCCAGCTTCCAGGGTGGGAATGAGCAGTTCTTC
few TRBJ1-1 TRBD1 TRBV10-3 15 CAISSPGTGGANAFF TGTGCCATCAGTTCCCCCGGGACAGGGGGGGCTAACGCTTTCTTT
NA TRBJ1-1 TRBD1 TRBV5-1 15 CASSLGTGGETEAFF TGCGCCAGCAGCTTAGGGACAGGGGGGGAGACTGAAGCTTTCTTT
NA TRBJ2-1 TRBD2 TRBV10-3 14 CAIQTGTTINEQFF TGTGCCATCCAAACCGGGACTACGATCAATGAGCAGTTCTTC
few TRBJ1-1 TRBD1 TRBV5-1 17 CASSPGTGGGSNTEAFF TGCGCCAGCAGCCCGGGGACAGGTGGAGGGTCCAACACTGAAGCTTTCTTT
NA TRBJ2-2 NA TRBV9 11 CASGAAGELFF TGTGCCAGCGGGGCGGCCGGGGAGCTGTTTTTT
once TRBJ1-2 TRBD1 TRBV7-9 14 CASSPAGTGGYNTF TGTGCCAGCAGCCCGGCTGGGACAGGGGGCTATAATACCTTC
NA TRBJ1-1 TRBD1 TRBV9 14 CASSVETGGPEAFF TGTGCCAGCAGCGTAGAGACAGGGGGCCCTGAAGCTTTCTTT
NA TRBJ2-7 NA TRBV19 12 CASSTSSYEQYF TGTGCCAGTAGTACCAGCTCCTACGAGCAGTACTTC
NA TRBJ2-1 TRBD2 TRBV4-1 14 CASSQVAGQGEQFF TGCGCCAGCAGCCAAGTAGCGGGGCAGGGTGAGCAGTTCTTC
NA TRBJ1-1 TRBD1 TRBV7-2 15 CASSLVRTGGTEAFF TGTGCCAGCAGCTTAGTACGGACAGGGGGAACTGAAGCTTTCTTT
few TRBJ2-7 NA TRBV6-5 13 CASSEGQAYEQYF TGTGCCAGCAGCGAAGGACAAGCCTACGAGCAGTACTTC
NA TRBJ1-2 TRBD1 TRBV6-5 15 CASSKQGTINYGYTF TGTGCCAGCAGTAAACAGGGGACGATTAACTATGGCTACACCTTC
once TRBJ2-7 TRBD1 TRBV7-7 15 CASSRDRGDGVEQYF TGTGCCAGCAGCCGCGACAGGGGGGATGGTGTCGAGCAGTACTTC
NA TRBJ1-6 NA TRBV7-8 14 CASSLGSVNSPLHF TGTGCCAGCAGCCTAGGGTCAGTTAATTCACCCCTCCACTTT
NA TRBJ1-5 NA TRBV28 15 CASSLYRVINQPQHF TGTGCCAGCAGTTTGTACAGGGTTATCAATCAGCCCCAGCATTTT
NA TRBJ1-2 NA TRBV7-9 14 CASSLSQGSSGYTF TGTGCCAGCAGCTTATCCCAGGGGTCCTCTGGCTACACCTTC
NA TRBJ2-7 NA TRBV6-6 14 CASAGTASSYEQYF TGTGCCAGCGCCGGGACTGCTAGCTCCTACGAGCAGTACTTC
few TRBJ1-4 TRBD1 TRBV5-6 14 CASSLQGAGEKLFF TGTGCCAGCAGCTTACAGGGGGCAGGGGAAAAACTGTTTTTT